This T cell receptor beta chain was identified during a study of shared clonotypes between healthy human individuals. Germline V gene sequence: CDR1 ENHRY, CDR2 SYGVKD. This CDR3 comprises 11 residues. V was pared by 8 bases and J by 5 bases, with 9 bases between. Method: immunoSEQ multiplex PCR; TCRdb's copy keeps in-frame clones and lacks some. The sample carries under 600,000 clones, around 79% recorded once. The chain carries TRBV10-3 and TRBJ2-5, with unresolved D. The TCR originated in a woman in her 40s in good health. Some clones in this sample may be carry-over from other donors' samples. The specimen was PBMCs. CDR3 region: CAILVAETQYF. DNA for the CDR3: TGTGCCATCCTGGTAGCCGAGACCCAGTACTTC.